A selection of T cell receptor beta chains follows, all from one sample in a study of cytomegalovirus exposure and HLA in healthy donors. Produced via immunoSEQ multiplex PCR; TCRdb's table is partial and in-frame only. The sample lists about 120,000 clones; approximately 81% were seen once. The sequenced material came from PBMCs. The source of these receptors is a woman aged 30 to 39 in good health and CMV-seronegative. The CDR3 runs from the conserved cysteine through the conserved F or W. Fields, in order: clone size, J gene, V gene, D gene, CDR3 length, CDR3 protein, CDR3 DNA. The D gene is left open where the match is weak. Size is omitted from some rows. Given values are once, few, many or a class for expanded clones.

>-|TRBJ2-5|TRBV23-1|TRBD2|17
CASSQSPVAGGQETQYF
TGCGCCAGCAGTCAATCCCCCGTAGCGGGGGGTCAAGAGACCCAGTACTTC
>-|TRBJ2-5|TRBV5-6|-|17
CASSSSLTGTRGETQYF
TGTGCCAGCAGCTCAAGTCTGACAGGGACTAGGGGGGAGACCCAGTACTTC
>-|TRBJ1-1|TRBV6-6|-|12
CAAAGAITEAFF
TGTGCCGCGGCGGGGGCGATCACTGAAGCTTTCTTT
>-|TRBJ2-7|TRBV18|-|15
CASSLLEGVRYEQYF
TGTGCCAGCTCCCTCCTCGAAGGGGTAAGGTACGAGCAGTACTTC
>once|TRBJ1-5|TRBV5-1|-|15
CASSLSGQGNQPQHF
TGCGCCAGCAGCTTGTCCGGACAAGGGAATCAGCCCCAGCATTTT
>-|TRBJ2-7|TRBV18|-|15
CASSPEQGATYEQYF
TGTGCCAGCTCACCTGAACAGGGAGCTACCTACGAGCAGTACTTC
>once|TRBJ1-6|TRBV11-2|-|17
CASSLGGGWDYNSPLHF
TGTGCCAGCAGCTTAGGGGGAGGTTGGGACTATAATTCACCCCTCCACTTT
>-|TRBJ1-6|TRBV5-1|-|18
CASSFAGSLTGGNSPLHF
TGCGCCAGCAGCTTTGCCGGGAGTTTGACCGGAGGTAATTCACCCCTCCACTTT
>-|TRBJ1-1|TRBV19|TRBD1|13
CASSRDRGTEAFF
TGTGCCAGTAGTAGGGACAGGGGGACTGAAGCTTTCTTT
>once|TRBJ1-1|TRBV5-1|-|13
CASTGQTNTEAFF
TGCGCCAGCACCGGACAAACGAACACTGAAGCTTTCTTT
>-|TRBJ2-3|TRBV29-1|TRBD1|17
CSVGGPQDRGSTDTQYF
TGCAGCGTGGGAGGGCCCCAGGACAGGGGCAGCACAGATACGCAGTATTTT
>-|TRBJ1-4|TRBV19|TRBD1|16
CASRTRPGQANEKLFF
TGTGCCAGTAGAACCCGACCGGGACAGGCTAATGAAAAACTGTTTTTT
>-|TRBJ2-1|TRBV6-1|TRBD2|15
CASRASGGAVNEQFF
TGTGCCAGCAGGGCTAGCGGGGGGGCAGTCAATGAGCAGTTCTTC
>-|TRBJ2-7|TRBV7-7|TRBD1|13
CASSLKGASEQYF
TGTGCTAGCAGCTTAAAGGGGGCTAGCGAGCAGTACTTC
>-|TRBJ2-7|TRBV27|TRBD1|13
CASSLGTGYEQYF
TGTGCCAGCAGTTTAGGGACAGGCTACGAGCAGTACTTC
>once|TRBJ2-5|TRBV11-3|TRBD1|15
CASSARQGKGETQYF
TGTGCCAGCAGCGCACGACAGGGGAAGGGGGAGACCCAGTACTTC
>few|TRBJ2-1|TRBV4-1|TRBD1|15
CASSQAGTAYNEQFF
TGCGCCAGCAGCCAAGCCGGGACAGCCTACAATGAGCAGTTCTTC
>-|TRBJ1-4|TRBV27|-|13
CASSFGSANKLFF
TGTGCCAGCAGTTTCGGGTCGGCCAATAAACTGTTTTTT
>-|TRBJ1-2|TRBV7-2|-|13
CASSSDTDYGYTF
TGTGCCAGCAGCTCTGACACCGATTATGGCTACACCTTC
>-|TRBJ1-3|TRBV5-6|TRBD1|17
CASSLAAGQFAGNTIYF
TGTGCCAGCAGCTTGGCCGCGGGACAGTTCGCTGGAAACACCATATATTTT
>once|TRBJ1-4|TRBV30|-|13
CAWTLPGGEKLFF
TGTGCCTGGACTCTTCCCGGAGGGGAAAAACTGTTTTTT
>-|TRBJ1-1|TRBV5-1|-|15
CASSSAGAMNTEAFF
TGCGCCAGCAGCTCGGCGGGGGCGATGAACACTGAAGCTTTCTTT
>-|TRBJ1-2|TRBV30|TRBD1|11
CAWRRDSGYTF
TGTGCCTGGAGGAGGGACAGTGGCTACACCTTC
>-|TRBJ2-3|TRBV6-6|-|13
CASRTTIVTISYF
TGTGCCAGCAGGACCACCATAGTGACTATTTCGTATTTT
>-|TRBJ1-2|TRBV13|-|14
CASSPGRGGYGYTF
TGTGCCAGCAGCCCCGGCAGGGGTGGCTATGGCTACACCTTC
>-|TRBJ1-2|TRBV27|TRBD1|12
CASLGGREGYTF
TGTGCCAGCCTAGGGGGCAGGGAAGGCTACACCTTC
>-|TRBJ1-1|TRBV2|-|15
CASSDYGGLATEAFF
TGTGCCAGCAGTGACTACGGGGGGCTGGCCACTGAAGCTTTCTTT
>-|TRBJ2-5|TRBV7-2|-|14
CASALQRSQETQYF
TGTGCCAGCGCCTTACAGCGGAGCCAAGAGACCCAGTACTTC
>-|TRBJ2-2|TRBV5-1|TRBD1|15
CASSLVQGDTGELFF
TGCGCCAGCAGCTTGGTACAGGGGGACACCGGGGAGCTGTTTTTT